This TCR beta chain is drawn from a study of T cell responses to AZD1222 COVID-19 vaccine. Using immunoSEQ multiplex PCR, the repertoire was profiled, and TCRdb retains in-frame clones only, with some absent. The table records about 150,000 clones, around 93% of them present only once. The specimen was peripheral blood, collected 28 days after the second AZD1222 dose. The source is an adult who received the AZD1222 COVID-19 vaccine.

In DNA form, the CDR3 reads TGTGCCAGCAGCTTCGCCCCACTAGACTACGAGCAGTACTTC. Its protein is CASSFAPLDYEQYF. J is TRBJ2-7 and V is TRBV11-2; a weak D match, TRBD2 (5 bases). CDR3 length equals 14 residues. CDR1 and CDR2 from the germline V gene are SGHAT and FQNNGV. V was clipped by 3 bases and J by 3 bases, with 12 bases between them. Complete variable domain (other parts from reference TRBV11-2 and TRBJ2-7): EAGVAQSPRYKIIEKRQSVAFWCNPISGHATLYWYQQILGQGPKLLIQFQNNGVVDDSQLPKDRFSAERLKGVDSTLKIQPAKLEDSAVYLCASSFAPLDYEQYFGPGTRLTVT.